The entry below gives a single T cell receptor beta chain sequence along with its context. The antigen is not known. This sample is part of a study of OX40 agonist ivuxolimab in advanced cancers. Study details: The study enrolled dose-escalation patients with hepatocellular carcinoma, melanoma, renal cell or head and neck cancer. The study reported partial responses in three patients: one hepatocellular carcinoma, two cutaneous melanoma. Study-wide results and limits: CD8+ T cells averaged more expanded clones than CD4+.

TCRdb's table, derived via immunoSEQ multiplex PCR, lists solely in-frame clones and lacks some. The repertoire holds 78,000 or so clones, around 91% seen once, with 2.8% in the top ten. Sample: CD4+ or CD8+ T cells sorted from blood, taken in a trial of the OX40 agonist ivuxolimab. This clonotype was obtained from an adult with an advanced solid tumor such as melanoma, head and neck, liver or kidney cancer.

The CDR3 region is CASSAVGGTIEQYF. The CDR3 DNA sequence: TGTGCCAGTTCAGCGGTGGGGGGGACCATCGAGCAGTACTTC. The chain joins TRBV19 to TRBJ2-7; TRBD2 matches at 7 bases. Per the germline V gene, CDR1 is LNHDA and CDR2 is SQIVND (reference sequence). Germline trimming cut 8 bases from V and 6 bases from J; bases unmatched to any gene: 13. This CDR3 comprises 14 residues. Full variable domain (remainder filled in from reference TRBV19 and TRBJ2-7): DGGITQSPKYLFRKEGQNVTLSCEQNLNHDAMYWYRQDPGQGLRLIYYSQIVNDFQKGDIAEGYSVSREKKESFPLTVTSAQKNPTAFYLCASSAVGGTIEQYFGPGTRLTVT.